Listed below are T cell receptor beta chains from one sample, sequenced in a study of cytomegalovirus exposure and HLA in healthy donors. The data were produced by immunoSEQ multiplex PCR, yet TCRdb's version contains in-frame clones alone and is incomplete. The sample contains about 130,000 clones, approximately 94% of which appear only once. Specimen: PBMCs. The origin of the receptors is a man between 18 and 29 years old in good health and CMV-seropositive. CDR3s include the opening cysteine and the closing phenylalanine or tryptophan. The order of the fields is clone size, V gene, D gene, J gene, CDR3 protein, CDR3 DNA. The D gene is left open where the match is weak. Size values are once, few and many counts, or a class for expanded clones, and some rows have none.

-,TRBV7-9,-,TRBJ1-2,CASSPKWGLDGYTF,TGTGCCAGCAGCCCCAAGTGGGGGCTGGATGGCTACACCTTC
-,TRBV5-1,-,TRBJ2-7,CASSEIPEGEQYF,TGCGCCAGCAGCGAAATCCCGGAGGGCGAGCAGTACTTC
-,TRBV29-1,TRBD1,TRBJ2-3,CSVGTGASTDTQYF,TGCAGCGTAGGGACAGGGGCCAGCACAGATACGCAGTATTTT
-,TRBV4-1,-,TRBJ2-5,CASSQEVGGETQYF,TGCGCCAGCAGCCAAGAGGTTGGGGGGGAGACCCAGTACTTC
-,TRBV5-1,-,TRBJ1-1,CASSLAGFTEAFF,TGCGCCAGCAGCTTGGCAGGGTTCACTGAAGCTTTCTTT
-,TRBV5-4,TRBD2,TRBJ2-5,CASSPGLAGGPETQYF,TGTGCCAGCAGCCCGGGACTAGCGGGAGGGCCGGAGACCCAGTACTTC
once,TRBV11-2,-,TRBJ2-1,CASSLDGIEQFF,TGTGCCAGCAGCTTAGACGGGATTGAGCAGTTCTTC
-,TRBV7-9,-,TRBJ2-6,CASSSSGANVLTF,TGTGCCAGCAGCTCGAGTGGGGCCAACGTCCTGACTTTC
-,TRBV5-1,TRBD2,TRBJ2-7,CASSLAPAGEDEQYF,TGCGCCAGCAGCTTGGCCCCTGCGGGAGAGGACGAGCAGTACTTC
-,TRBV27,TRBD2,TRBJ2-3,CASTTLAVLHGADTQYF,TGTGCCAGCACAACCCTAGCGGTCCTTCACGGCGCAGATACGCAGTATTTT
-,TRBV7-8,TRBD1,TRBJ1-3,CASSPGTAPFNTIYF,TGTGCCAGCAGCCCCGGGACAGCCCCTTTTAACACCATATATTTT
-,TRBV23-1,TRBD2,TRBJ2-1,CASSQGLAGEINEQFF,TGCGCCAGCAGTCAAGGACTAGCGGGAGAAATCAATGAGCAGTTCTTC
-,TRBV7-9,-,TRBJ1-4,CASSTPGRDEKLFF,TGTGCCAGCAGCACCCCTGGCAGGGATGAAAAACTGTTTTTT
-,TRBV4-1,-,TRBJ2-7,CASSQDSANSYEQYF,TGCGCCAGCAGCCAAGACTCAGCGAACTCCTACGAGCAGTACTTC
-,TRBV2,-,TRBJ2-2,CASSEVRDGELFF,TGTGCCAGCAGTGAAGTCCGAGACGGGGAGCTGTTTTTT
-,TRBV19,-,TRBJ2-1,CASSPPGVLGEQFF,TGTGCCAGTAGTCCCCCGGGAGTACTCGGTGAGCAGTTCTTC
-,TRBV6-5,TRBD2,TRBJ2-5,CASSYGLAGGETQYF,TGTGCCAGCAGTTACGGTCTAGCGGGTGGTGAGACCCAGTACTTC
-,TRBV5-1,-,TRBJ1-1,CASSLTEVTEAFF,TGCGCCAGCAGCTTGACAGAAGTCACTGAAGCTTTCTTT
-,TRBV6-1,-,TRBJ1-1,CASSERGNTEAFF,TGTGCCAGCAGTGAACGGGGGAACACTGAAGCTTTCTTT
-,TRBV9,-,TRBJ2-2,CASSVDPGTGELFF,TGTGCCAGCAGCGTAGACCCAGGGACCGGGGAGCTGTTTTTT
-,TRBV4-1,-,TRBJ2-3,CASSQEGVGSFTHRQYF,TGCGCCAGCAGCCAAGAAGGCGTGGGCAGTTTTACACATAGGCAGTATTTT
-,TRBV6-5,-,TRBJ2-5,CASSRASTQETQYF,TGTGCCAGCTCCAGGGCGTCTACACAAGAGACCCAGTACTTC
-,TRBV6-1,TRBD2,TRBJ2-7,CASSTSASYEQYF,TGTGCCAGCAGTACTAGCGCCTCCTACGAGCAGTACTTC
-,TRBV4-1,-,TRBJ1-6,CASSRSDGGNSPLHF,TGCGCCAGCAGCCGTTCGGACGGGGGAAATTCACCCCTCCACTTT
-,TRBV19,TRBD1,TRBJ2-2,CASRAHTGQGATGELFF,TGTGCCAGTCGAGCCCATACGGGACAGGGCGCCACCGGGGAGCTGTTTTTT
-,TRBV6-4,TRBD2,TRBJ2-3,CASSGLAGSTDTQYF,TGTGCCAGCAGTGGACTAGCGGGAAGCACAGATACGCAGTATTTT
few,TRBV9,-,TRBJ1-1,CASSEGVGLVAFF,TGTGCCAGCAGCGAGGGGGTAGGGCTCGTAGCTTTCTTT
once,TRBV5-1,-,TRBJ2-2,CASSAWGQYTGELFF,TGCGCCAGCTCAGCTTGGGGGCAGTACACCGGGGAGCTGTTTTTT
-,TRBV5-1,-,TRBJ1-4,CASSLDVSGDSLFF,TGCGCCAGCAGCTTGGACGTCTCGGGGGATTCTCTGTTTTTT
-,TRBV13,TRBD2,TRBJ2-1,CASSTRLAVISYNEQFF,TGTGCCAGCAGCACTCGACTAGCGGTTATATCCTACAATGAGCAGTTCTTC
-,TRBV7-6,TRBD2,TRBJ2-5,CASSLAPSGGSTGETQYF,TGTGCCAGCAGCTTAGCCCCTAGCGGGGGTTCTACCGGGGAGACCCAGTACTTC
-,TRBV9,-,TRBJ2-6,CASSVASTAGANVLTF,TGTGCCAGCAGCGTAGCTAGCACAGCTGGGGCCAACGTCCTGACTTTC
once,TRBV19,TRBD1,TRBJ2-7,CASRETGTTYEQYF,TGTGCCAGTAGGGAGACAGGGACGACCTACGAGCAGTACTTC
-,TRBV5-1,-,TRBJ1-6,CASSLELSSGSPLHF,TGCGCCAGCAGCTTGGAATTGAGTTCGGGTTCACCCCTCCACTTT
-,TRBV2,-,TRBJ2-5,CASREDGETQYF,TGTGCCAGCAGGGAGGACGGAGAGACCCAGTACTTC
-,TRBV7-6,-,TRBJ2-2,CASSLVSRDNTGELFF,TGTGCCAGCAGCTTAGTATCCAGGGATAACACCGGGGAGCTGTTTTTT
-,TRBV2,TRBD2,TRBJ2-3,CASSVSGGTDTQYF,TGTGCCAGCAGTGTCTCGGGAGGAACAGATACGCAGTATTTT
-,TRBV30,-,TRBJ1-4,CAWSYSGEKLFF,TGTGCCTGGAGTTATAGCGGCGAAAAACTGTTTTTT
-,TRBV18,-,TRBJ2-1,CASSPYSSSYNEQFF,TGTGCCAGCTCACCCTACAGCAGCTCCTACAATGAGCAGTTCTTC
-,TRBV15,TRBD1,TRBJ2-7,CATSDPGGFGYEQYF,TGTGCCACCAGCGACCCAGGGGGCTTTGGCTACGAGCAGTACTTC
-,TRBV27,TRBD2,TRBJ2-7,CASSPRLAGVSEQYF,TGTGCCAGCAGTCCCAGGCTAGCGGGAGTAAGCGAGCAGTACTTC
-,TRBV2,TRBD1,TRBJ2-3,CASRIYRGQIDTQYF,TGTGCCAGCAGAATATACAGGGGGCAAATAGATACGCAGTATTTT
-,TRBV27,TRBD1,TRBJ1-2,CASSRLGQGDGYTF,TGTGCCAGCAGTCGACTGGGACAGGGAGATGGCTACACCTTC
-,TRBV7-9,TRBD2,TRBJ2-1,CASSLVSGNYNEQFF,TGTGCCAGCAGCTTAGTTAGCGGGAACTACAATGAGCAGTTCTTC
-,TRBV7-6,TRBD2,TRBJ2-1,CASSLEGLAGNEQFF,TGTGCCAGCAGCCTTGAGGGACTAGCGGGCAATGAGCAGTTCTTC
once,TRBV5-1,-,TRBJ2-3,CASSFTGVVPDTQYF,TGCGCCAGCAGCTTCACGGGAGTTGTTCCAGATACGCAGTATTTT